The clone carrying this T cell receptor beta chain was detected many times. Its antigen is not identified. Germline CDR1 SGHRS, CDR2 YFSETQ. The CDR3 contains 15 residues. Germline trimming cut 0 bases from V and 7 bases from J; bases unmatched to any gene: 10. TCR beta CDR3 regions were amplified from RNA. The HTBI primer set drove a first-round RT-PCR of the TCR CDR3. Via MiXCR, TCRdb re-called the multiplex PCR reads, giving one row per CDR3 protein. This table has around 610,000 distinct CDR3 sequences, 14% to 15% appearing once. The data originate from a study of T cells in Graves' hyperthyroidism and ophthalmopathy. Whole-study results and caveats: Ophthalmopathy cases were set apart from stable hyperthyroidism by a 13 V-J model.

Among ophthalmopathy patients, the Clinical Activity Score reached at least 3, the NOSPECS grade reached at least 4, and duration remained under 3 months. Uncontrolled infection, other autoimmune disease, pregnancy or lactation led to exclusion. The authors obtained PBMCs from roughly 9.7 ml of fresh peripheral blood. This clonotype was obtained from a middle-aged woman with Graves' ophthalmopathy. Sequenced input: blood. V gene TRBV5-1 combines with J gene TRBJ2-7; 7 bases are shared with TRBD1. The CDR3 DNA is TGCGCCAGCAGCTTGGTAGGAACAGGGGAGTTTGAGCAGTACTTC. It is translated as CASSLVGTGEFEQYF.